The 18 T cell receptor beta chains below were found in one sample sequenced in a study of T-cell memory formation after mild COVID-19. TCRdb re-analysed the 5' RACE reads in MiXCR, keeping a single row per CDR3 protein. The sample has hundreds of thousands of distinct CDR3 sequences, around 21% seen once; the top ten hold 12%. The sequenced material came from PBMCs or a T cell subset sorted from them (not recorded which). These receptors were collected from an adult woman who had mild COVID-19 (a few samples of this study predate the infection). Cell type and time point are not known.

The V gene is TRBV5-4, the J gene TRBJ1-1, with 8 nucleotides matching TRBD1. CDR1 is SGHNT, CDR2 YYREEE, per germline (reference sequence). V trimming: 3 bases; J trimming: 5 bases; junction bases outside the gene matches: 9. CDR3 length: 15 residues. CDR3 amino acids: CASSSGQGGKTEAFF. CDR3 sequence (DNA): TGTGCCAGCAGCTCCGGACAGGGCGGGAAAACTGAAGCTTTCTTT.

The J gene is TRBJ2-3, the V gene TRBV15; a possible D gene is TRBD2 (5 bases). The ends were cut back, 8 bases at V and 6 bases at J, with 18 bases in the middle. Germline CDR1 reads LNHNV; CDR2 reads YYDKDF (reference sequence). The CDR3 sequence is 14 residues long. The CDR3 DNA reads TGTGCCACCCGCCCGGGAACGCGCGCGGATACGCAGTATTTT. Translation: CATRPGTRADTQYF.

This clonotype has at least ten counts. The chain couples TRBV4-3 to TRBJ2-7; TRBD1 aligns across 10 bases. This CDR3 region has 16 residues. The germline CDR1 and CDR2 sequences are LGHNA and YSLEER. V lost 6 bases, J lost 1 base, and 9 bases stayed unmatched. CDR3 DNA: TGCGCCAGCAGTTTTTCCGGGACAGGGGAATCCTACGAGCAGTACTTC. This sequence encodes CASSFSGTGESYEQYF.

This clonotype was picked up a small number of times. The rearrangement uses TRBV20-1 and TRBJ1-5, with D tentatively TRBD1 (5 bases). This CDR3 has 14 residues. Germline V lookup: CDR1 DFQATT, CDR2 SNEGSKA (reference sequence). V lost 4 bases to trimming and J lost 7 bases, with 17 bases between them. CDR3 coding DNA: TGCAGTGCTATACAGGCGTACGTAGGCCAGCCCCAGCATTTT. It yields the protein CSAIQAYVGQPQHF.

This clonotype came up many times. CDR3 in amino acids: CASSRIQGSTDTQYF. The CDR3 DNA is TGCGCCAGCAGCCGAATACAGGGGTCCACAGATACGCAGTATTTT. This chain connects TRBV4-1 to TRBJ2-3, with TRBD1 matching 7 bases. The CDR3 has 15 residues. Per germline, CDR1 MGHRA and CDR2 YSYEKL. Trimming at V came to 4 bases and at J to 2 bases, leaving 6 bases not matched to a gene.

This clonotype was counted a few times. This chain links TRBV20-1 with TRBJ2-7; D gene unclear. The CDR3 sequence is 12 residues long. The ends were cut back, 5 bases at V and 3 bases at J, with 11 bases in the middle. Germline CDR1 DFQATT, CDR2 SNEGSKA (reference sequence). CDR3 amino acids: CSAVQNLYEQYF. Here the CDR3 DNA reads TGCAGTGCTGTTCAAAACCTCTACGAGCAGTACTTC.

The chain combines TRBV4-2 with TRBJ2-1, with no clear D. The germline V gene has CDR1 LGHNA and CDR2 YNFKEQ. The CDR3 contains 13 residues. The germline V and J ends were trimmed by 4 bases and 6 bases, with 10 bases remaining between them. In DNA, the CDR3 is TGTGCCAGCAGCCGGTCCTATGGCAATGAGCAGTTCTTC. Translating it yields CASSRSYGNEQFF.

This clonotype was seen more than once but under ten times. This sequence joins TRBV5-5 and TRBJ2-5; 7 bases match TRBD1. This CDR3 contains 16 residues. CDR1 SGHKS and CDR2 YYEKEE come from the germline V gene (reference sequence). J was trimmed by 1 base and V by 0 bases; bases with no gene match: 6. Here the CDR3 reads CASSLGIGGFQETQYF. The CDR3 nucleotides are TGTGCCAGCAGCTTGGGAATAGGGGGCTTCCAAGAGACCCAGTACTTC.

V and J are TRBV25-1 and TRBJ2-4, with unresolved D. Germline assignment: CDR1 MGHDK and CDR2 SYGVNS. The length of the CDR3 is 13 residues. Deletions cut 4 bases from V and 2 bases from J, with 6 bases between. In DNA, the CDR3 is TGTGCCAGCAGTGTGGGGTCCAAAAACATTCAGTACTTC. Translated: CASSVGSKNIQYF.

The chain uses TRBV7-2 and TRBJ2-7, with D perhaps being TRBD1 or TRBD2 (5 bases each). The CDR3 sequence is 14 residues long. Trimming pared 7 bases from V and 5 bases from J, leaving 18 bases between. Germline values: CDR1 SGHTA, CDR2 FQGNSA. The CDR3: CASTTVPGRNEQYF. The CDR3 bases are TGTGCCAGCACTACAGTGCCGGGGCGGAACGAGCAGTACTTC.

This clonotype was seen ten or more times. The chain combines TRBV6-5 with TRBJ1-2; 7 bases match TRBD1. The CDR3 has 15 amino acids. Per germline, CDR1 MNHEY and CDR2 SVGAGI. The V segment lost 5 bases and the J segment 3 bases; nucleotides outside the gene matches: 9. CDR3 nucleotides: TGTGCCAGCAGTAACCGGGACAGACAGTACTATGGCTACACCTTC. It specifies CASSNRDRQYYGYTF.

The sample holds a few counts of this clonotype. The V call is TRBV5-1, the J call TRBJ1-1; unclear D gene. The CDR3 is 15 residues long. CDR1 SGHRS and CDR2 YFSETQ come from the germline V gene. V was trimmed by 0 bases and J by 1 base, leaving 10 bases between them. The CDR3 reads CASSLVAGGNTEAFF. CDR3 in DNA: TGCGCCAGCAGCTTGGTAGCAGGCGGGAACACTGAAGCTTTCTTT. The full variable domain, in which reference TRBV5-1 and TRBJ1-1 provide the parts outside the CDR3, is KAGVTQTPRYLIKTRGQQVTLSCSPISGHRSVSWYQQTPGQGLQFLFEYFSETQRNKGNFPGRFSGRQFSNSRSEMNVSTLELGDSALYLCASSLVAGGNTEAFFGQGTRLTVV.

This clonotype was detected a few times. This sequence joins TRBV7-2 and TRBJ2-3; D not certain. The CDR3 totals 13 residues. The V gene lost 1 base and the J gene lost 4 bases, with 6 bases spanning the gap. The germline gives CDR1 SGHTA, CDR2 FQGNSA. Here the CDR3 reads CASSLVYSDTQYF. DNA for the CDR3: TGTGCCAGCAGCTTAGTTTATTCAGATACGCAGTATTTT.

The genes are TRBV2 and TRBJ2-7; D may be TRBD1 or TRBD2 (5 bases each). Germline V gene sequence: CDR1 SNHLY, CDR2 FYNNEI. The V end lost 6 bases, the J end lost 5 bases, and 20 bases lay between the germline ends. CDR3 size: 15 residues. The CDR3 bases are TGTGCCAGCAGGGACCCCAGGGACGGGTCGGACGAGCAGTACTTC. It codes for CASRDPRDGSDEQYF.

The V call is TRBV5-5, the J call TRBJ2-7; D unclear. CDR1 and CDR2 from the germline V gene are SGHKS and YYEKEE (reference sequence). Trimming cost V 0 bases and J 3 bases, with 13 bases left between them. The CDR3 is 15 residues long. The CDR3 DNA follows: TGTGCCAGCAGCTTGGTTCTAGGCTCCTACTACGAGCAGTACTTC. This gives the protein CASSLVLGSYYEQYF.

The sample holds a few counts of this clonotype. The CDR3: CASSLVGSGQETQYF. CDR3 DNA sequence: TGTGCCAGCAGCTTAGTGGGCTCGGGTCAAGAGACCCAGTACTTC. The V gene is TRBV7-9, the J gene TRBJ2-5; D ambiguous. This CDR3 is 15 amino acids long. Germline CDR1 and CDR2: SEHNR and FQNEAQ (reference sequence). V lost 1 base and J 2 bases, leaving 11 bases between the germline ends.

Only a few counts were recorded for this clonotype. This sequence joins TRBV4-1 and TRBJ2-5, with D possibly TRBD2 on 6 matching bases. Germline CDR1 is MGHRA and CDR2 is YSYEKL. The CDR3 length is 15 residues. V was trimmed by 2 bases and J by 2 bases, leaving 12 bases between them. CDR3 region: CASSQFGGGQETQYF. CDR3 bases: TGCGCCAGCAGCCAATTCGGTGGGGGGCAAGAGACCCAGTACTTC.

Only a few counts were recorded for this clonotype. The rearrangement links TRBV5-6 to TRBJ1-2; no reliable D call. The CDR3 runs to 12 residues. The V end lost 1 base, the J end lost 8 bases, and 9 bases lay between the germline ends. Germline V gives CDR1 SGHDT, CDR2 YYEEEE. CDR3 sequence reads: CASSLSGPGYTF. The CDR3 coding sequence is TGTGCCAGCAGCTTGTCAGGACCCGGCTACACCTTC.